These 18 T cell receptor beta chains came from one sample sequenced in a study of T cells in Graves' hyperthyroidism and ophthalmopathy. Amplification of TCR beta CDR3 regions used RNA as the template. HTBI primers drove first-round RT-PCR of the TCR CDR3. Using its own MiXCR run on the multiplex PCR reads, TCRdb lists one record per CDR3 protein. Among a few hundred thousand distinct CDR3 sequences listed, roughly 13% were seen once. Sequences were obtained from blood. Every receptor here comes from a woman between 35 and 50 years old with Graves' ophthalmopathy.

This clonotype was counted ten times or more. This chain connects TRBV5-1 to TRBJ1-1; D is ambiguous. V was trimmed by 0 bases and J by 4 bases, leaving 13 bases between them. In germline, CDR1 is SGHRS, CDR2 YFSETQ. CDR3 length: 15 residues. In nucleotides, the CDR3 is TGCGCCAGCAGCTTGGAAGGCGGCTTGAGCACTGAAGCTTTCTTT. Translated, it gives CASSLEGGLSTEAFF.

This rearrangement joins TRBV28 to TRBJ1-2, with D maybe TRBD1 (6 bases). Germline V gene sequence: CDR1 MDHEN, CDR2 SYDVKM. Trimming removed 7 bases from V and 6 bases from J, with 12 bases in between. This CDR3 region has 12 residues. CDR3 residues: CASISTGNGYTF. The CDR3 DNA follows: TGTGCCAGCATAAGCACAGGGAATGGCTACACCTTC.

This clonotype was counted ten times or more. The CDR3 sequence is CASSERRDRYGYTF. CDR3 nucleotide sequence: TGTGCCAGCAGTGAAAGGCGGGATCGGTATGGCTACACCTTC. The chain carries TRBV2 and TRBJ1-2; no clear D gene. Germline values: CDR1 SNHLY, CDR2 FYNNEI. This CDR3 is built from 14 residues. The V and J ends lost 2 bases and 5 bases respectively, with 12 bases between them.

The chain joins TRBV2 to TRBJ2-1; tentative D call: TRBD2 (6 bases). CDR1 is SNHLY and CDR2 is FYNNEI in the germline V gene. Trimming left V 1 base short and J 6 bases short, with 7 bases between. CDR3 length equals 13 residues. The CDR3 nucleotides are TGTGCCAGCAGTGAAGAGACTAGCAATGAGCAGTTCTTC. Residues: CASSEETSNEQFF.

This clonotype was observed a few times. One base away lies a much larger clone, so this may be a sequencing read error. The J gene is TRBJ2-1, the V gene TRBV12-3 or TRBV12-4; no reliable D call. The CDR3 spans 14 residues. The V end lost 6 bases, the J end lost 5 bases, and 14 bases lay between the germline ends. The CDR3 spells CASRILGVDNEQFF. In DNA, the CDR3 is TGTGCCAGCAGAATCCTTGGAGTTGACAATGAGCAGTTCTTC.

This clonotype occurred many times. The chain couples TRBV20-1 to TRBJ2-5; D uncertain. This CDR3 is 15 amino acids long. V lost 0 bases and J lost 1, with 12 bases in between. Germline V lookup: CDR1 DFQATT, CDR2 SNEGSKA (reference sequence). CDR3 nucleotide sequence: TGCAGTGCTAGAGATCATACCAGTTCCCAAGAGACCCAGTACTTC. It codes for CSARDHTSSQETQYF.

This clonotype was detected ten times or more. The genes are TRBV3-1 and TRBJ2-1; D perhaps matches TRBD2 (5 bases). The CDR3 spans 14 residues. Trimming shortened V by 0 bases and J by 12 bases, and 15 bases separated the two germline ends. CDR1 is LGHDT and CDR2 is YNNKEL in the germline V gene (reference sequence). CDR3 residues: CASSQDVSGLAQFF. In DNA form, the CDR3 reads TGTGCCAGCAGCCAAGATGTAAGTGGCCTAGCGCAGTTCTTC.

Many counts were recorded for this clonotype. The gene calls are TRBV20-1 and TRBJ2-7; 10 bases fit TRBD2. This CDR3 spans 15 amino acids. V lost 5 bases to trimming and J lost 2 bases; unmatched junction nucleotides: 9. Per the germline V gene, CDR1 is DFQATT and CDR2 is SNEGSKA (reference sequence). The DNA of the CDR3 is TGCAGTGCTCTGAGGTTAGCGGGAGGCCCCTACGAGCAGTACTTC. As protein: CSALRLAGGPYEQYF.

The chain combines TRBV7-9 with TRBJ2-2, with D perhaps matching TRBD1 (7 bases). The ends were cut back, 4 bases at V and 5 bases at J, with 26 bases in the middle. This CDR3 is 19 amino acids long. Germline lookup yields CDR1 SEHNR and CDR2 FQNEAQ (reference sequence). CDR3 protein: CASSSPGAQGNIGTGELFF. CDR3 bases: TGTGCCAGCAGCTCACCGGGAGCACAGGGGAATATTGGTACCGGGGAGCTGTTTTTT.

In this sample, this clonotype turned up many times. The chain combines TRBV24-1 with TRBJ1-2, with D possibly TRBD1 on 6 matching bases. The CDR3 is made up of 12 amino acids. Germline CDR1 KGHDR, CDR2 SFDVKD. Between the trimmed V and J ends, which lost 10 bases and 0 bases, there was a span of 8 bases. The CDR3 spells CATAGANYGYTF. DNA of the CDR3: TGTGCCACTGCAGGGGCTAACTATGGCTACACCTTC.

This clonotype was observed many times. This CDR3 is CASSHPGSPDTQYF. CDR3 nucleotide sequence: TGTGCCAGCAGTCATCCTGGGAGCCCAGATACGCAGTATTTT. The chain carries TRBV7-9 and TRBJ2-3, with D possibly matching TRBD2 (5 bases). Looked up from germline, CDR1 is SEHNR and CDR2 is FQNEAQ (reference sequence). The CDR3 runs 14 residues. Trimming stripped 6 bases from V and 4 bases from J, with 14 bases between.

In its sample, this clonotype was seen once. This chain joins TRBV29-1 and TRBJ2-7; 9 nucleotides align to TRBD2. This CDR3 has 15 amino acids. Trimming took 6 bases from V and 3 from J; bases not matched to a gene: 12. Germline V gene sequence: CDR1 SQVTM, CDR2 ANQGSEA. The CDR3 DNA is TGCAGCGTCGAAATGACTAGCGGCTCCGACTACGAGCAGTACTTC. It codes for CSVEMTSGSDYEQYF.

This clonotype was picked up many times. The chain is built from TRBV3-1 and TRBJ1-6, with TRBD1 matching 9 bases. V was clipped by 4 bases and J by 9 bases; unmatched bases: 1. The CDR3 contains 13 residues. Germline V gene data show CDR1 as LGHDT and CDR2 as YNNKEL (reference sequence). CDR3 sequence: CASSLTGGSPLHF. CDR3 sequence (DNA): TGTGCCAGCAGCCTGACAGGGGGTTCACCCCTCCACTTT.

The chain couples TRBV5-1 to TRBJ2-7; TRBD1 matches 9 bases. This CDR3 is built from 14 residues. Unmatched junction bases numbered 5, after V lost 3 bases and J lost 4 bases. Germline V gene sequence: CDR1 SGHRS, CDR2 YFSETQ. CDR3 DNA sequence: TGCGCCAGCAGCTCAACAGGGGGCGTTTACGAGCAGTACTTC. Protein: CASSSTGGVYEQYF.

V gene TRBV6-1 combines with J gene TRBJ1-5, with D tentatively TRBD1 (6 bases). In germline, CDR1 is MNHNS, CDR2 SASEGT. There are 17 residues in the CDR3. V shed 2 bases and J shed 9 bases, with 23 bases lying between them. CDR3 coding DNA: TGTGCCAGCAGTGAAACCCAGAGGATCAGGGGCACCGGGCCCCAGCATTTT. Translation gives CASSETQRIRGTGPQHF.

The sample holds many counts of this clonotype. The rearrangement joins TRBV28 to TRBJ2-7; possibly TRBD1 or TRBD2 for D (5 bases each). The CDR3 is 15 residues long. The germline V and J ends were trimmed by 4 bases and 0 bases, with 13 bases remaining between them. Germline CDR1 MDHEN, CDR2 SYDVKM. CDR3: CASSSPGRSSYEQYF. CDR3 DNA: TGTGCCAGCAGTTCTCCGGGACGTAGCTCCTACGAGCAGTACTTC.

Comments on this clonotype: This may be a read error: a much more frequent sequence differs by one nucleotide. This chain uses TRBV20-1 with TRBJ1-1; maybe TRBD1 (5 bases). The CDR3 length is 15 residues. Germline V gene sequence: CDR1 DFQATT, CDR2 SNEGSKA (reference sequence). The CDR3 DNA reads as TGCAGTGCTAGAGATAGGGGACCAACGAACACTGAAGCTTCCTTT. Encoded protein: CSARDRGPTNTEASF.

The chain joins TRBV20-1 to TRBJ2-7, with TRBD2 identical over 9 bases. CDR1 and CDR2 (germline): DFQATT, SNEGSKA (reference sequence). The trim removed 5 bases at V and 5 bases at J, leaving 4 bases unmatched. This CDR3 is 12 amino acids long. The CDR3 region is CSARGGVHEQYF. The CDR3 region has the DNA TGCAGTGCTCGCGGGGGGGTTCACGAGCAGTACTTC.